Listed here are 9 T cell receptor beta chains from one sample, sequenced in a study of blood T cell repertoires in COVID-19. Some clones are missing from TCRdb's copy, which holds only in-frame ones; the method was immunoSEQ multiplex PCR. The table includes approximately 74,000 clones, roughly 88% detected once. The sequencing sample was made of peripheral blood. The receptors stem from a man aged 70 or older with acute or convalescent COVID-19.

This clone was seen just once. In DNA form, the CDR3 reads TGTGCCATCAGTGTAAGGGAGTACTATGGCTACACCTTC. Its translation is CAISVREYYGYTF. V usage is TRBV10-3 and J usage is TRBJ1-2; D call uncertain. The germline V and J ends were trimmed by 4 bases and 3 bases, with 9 bases remaining between them. The germline CDR1 and CDR2 sequences are ENHRY and SYGVKD. The CDR3 sequence is 13 residues long.

The genes are TRBV7-8 and TRBJ1-2; D unresolved. Trimming shortened V by 5 bases and J by 3 bases, and 16 bases separated the two germline ends. Germline V gene lookup returns CDR1 SGHVS and CDR2 FQNEAQ. This CDR3 has 15 amino acids. The CDR3: CASSKRGGFDYGYTF. The CDR3, as DNA: TGTGCCAGCAGCAAAAGAGGCGGGTTTGACTATGGCTACACCTTC.

CDR3 sequence reads: CASKEGSSYNSPLHF. As DNA, the CDR3 is TGTGCCAGTAAGGAGGGCAGCTCCTATAATTCACCCCTCCACTTT. The chain carries TRBV19 and TRBJ1-6; D is unresolved. V shed 7 bases and J shed 0 bases, with 10 bases lying between them. The length of the CDR3 is 15 residues. CDR1 and CDR2 (germline): LNHDA, SQIVND (reference sequence).

This sequence joins TRBV6-6 and TRBJ2-1; weak D call: TRBD2 (6 bases). Trimming removed 5 bases from V and 6 bases from J, with 11 bases in between. Germline CDR1 reads MNHNY; CDR2 reads SVGAGI (reference sequence). CDR3 size: 13 residues. This CDR3 reads CASSNRDSNEQFF. CDR3 nucleotides: TGTGCCAGCAGTAACCGGGACTCCAATGAGCAGTTCTTC.

J is TRBJ1-1 and V is TRBV9; 12 nucleotides match TRBD1. Losses at the gene ends were 4 bases for V and 5 bases for J; bases not matched to a gene: 9. Germline CDR1 reads SGDLS; CDR2 reads YYNGEE. The CDR3 is 16 amino acids. In nucleotides, the CDR3 is TGTGCCAGCAGCTCCGGGACAGGGGGCGTGTTTACTGAAGCTTTCTTT. Translated, it gives CASSSGTGGVFTEAFF.

The genes are TRBV9 and TRBJ2-1, with 9 bases that match TRBD2. Germline V CDR1 and CDR2: SGDLS, YYNGEE. The CDR3 is made up of 14 amino acids. With V trimmed by 7 bases and J by 9 bases, 11 bases remained unmatched. The CDR3 loop reads CASAKAGGRGEQFF. CDR3 DNA: TGTGCCAGCGCCAAGGCGGGGGGGCGGGGTGAGCAGTTCTTC.

This chain uses TRBV15 with TRBJ2-2; TRBD1 aligns across 12 bases. V dropped 4 bases and J dropped 7; count of bases not matched to a gene: 4. The CDR3 contains 15 residues. Germline values: CDR1 LNHNV, CDR2 YYDKDF (reference sequence). The CDR3 sequence is CATSNRDRGLGELFF. CDR3 in DNA: TGTGCCACCAGCAACCGGGACAGGGGGCTCGGGGAGCTGTTTTTT.

CDR3 sequence (DNA): TGTGCCAGCAGCCCGGGACTTACCTACAATGAGCAGTTCTTC. Encoded protein: CASSPGLTYNEQFF. The chain carries TRBV7-3 and TRBJ2-1; TRBD2 might be the D (6 bases). Germline CDR1 SGHTA, CDR2 FQGTGA. V gave up 5 bases and J gave up 2 bases, with 10 bases separating them. The CDR3 runs to 14 residues.

The genes are TRBV19 and TRBJ2-1; 7 bases are shared with TRBD2. The CDR3 has 16 amino acids. Per the germline V gene, CDR1 is LNHDA and CDR2 is SQIVND (reference sequence). The V gene end was trimmed by 3 bases and the J gene end by 6 bases; junction bases not matched to a gene: 11. CDR3 coding DNA: TGTGCCAGTAGTATGTACCGTATTTCTAGCGGCAATGAGCAGTTCTTC. It specifies CASSMYRISSGNEQFF. Filled out from reference TRBV19 and TRBJ2-1, the complete variable domain reads DGGITQSPKYLFRKEGQNVTLSCEQNLNHDAMYWYRQDPGQGLRLIYYSQIVNDFQKGDIAEGYSVSREKKESFPLTVTSAQKNPTAFYLCASSMYRISSGNEQFFGPGTRLTVL.